The entry below describes one TCR beta chain. Antigen unknown. This specimen belongs to a study of T cell repertoires in cytomegalovirus infection. Study summary: The study used recently identified HLA-C-restricted and well-studied HLA-B-restricted CMV epitopes. Both a matching HLA type and CMV infection were indicated by public TCR beta signatures. Study-wide points: Of the TCR beta families, the public ones yielded a cumulative frequency that identified carriers of CMV plus the relevant HLA. Dominating the ex vivo response were TCR beta clonotypes that were CMV-specific and HLA-C-restricted.

CDR3 length equals 19 residues. In germline, CDR1 is MNHEY, CDR2 SMNVEV (reference sequence). The junction had 10 bases not matched to a gene; V was cut back by 1 base and J by 1 base. TCRdb reprocessed the reads with MiXCR, giving one entry per CDR3 protein. The sample comprises around 78,000 distinct CDR3 sequences, 35% to 50% of which are singletons, and over 90% rests with the top ten. The sequence was collected from a human donor in good health (CMV status not recorded). Some clones in this sample may be carry-over from other donors' samples. The chain links TRBV27 to TRBJ2-3, with 11 bases identical to TRBD2. This sample comprised CD8+ T cells from cultured PBMCs, obtained from culture after CMV antigen stimulation. In nucleotides, the CDR3 is TGTGCCAGCAGTTTATGGGGGATAGCGGGGGGGCCTGGCACAGATACGCAGTATTTT. Its translation: CASSLWGIAGGPGTDTQYF.